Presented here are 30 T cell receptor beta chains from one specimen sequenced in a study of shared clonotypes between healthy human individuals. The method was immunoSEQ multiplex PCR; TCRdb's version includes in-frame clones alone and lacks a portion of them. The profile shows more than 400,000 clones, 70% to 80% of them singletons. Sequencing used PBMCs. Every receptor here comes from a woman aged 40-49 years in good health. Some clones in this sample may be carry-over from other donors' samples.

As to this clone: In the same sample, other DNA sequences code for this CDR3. CDR3 region: CAWSTSGSQETQYF. The CDR3 nucleotides are TGTGCCTGGAGTACTAGCGGGAGTCAAGAGACCCAGTACTTC. The rearrangement links TRBV30 to TRBJ2-5, with 11 bases fitting TRBD2. Germline assignment: CDR1 GTSNPN and CDR2 SVGIG (reference sequence). The CDR3 covers 14 residues. The junction had 1 base not matched to a gene; V was cut back by 2 bases and J by 2 bases.

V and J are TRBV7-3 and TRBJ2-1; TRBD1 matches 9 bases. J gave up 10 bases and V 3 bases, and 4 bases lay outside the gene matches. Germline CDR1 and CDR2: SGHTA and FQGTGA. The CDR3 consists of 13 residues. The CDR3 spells CASSLDRGSEQFF. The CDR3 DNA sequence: TGTGCCAGCAGCTTGGACAGGGGAAGCGAGCAGTTCTTC.

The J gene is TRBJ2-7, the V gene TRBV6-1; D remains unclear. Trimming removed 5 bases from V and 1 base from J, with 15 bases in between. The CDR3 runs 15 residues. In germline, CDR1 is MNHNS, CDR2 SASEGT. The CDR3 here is CASSSWVLLSYEQYF. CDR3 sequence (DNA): TGTGCCAGCAGTTCATGGGTTCTTCTATCCTACGAGCAGTACTTC.

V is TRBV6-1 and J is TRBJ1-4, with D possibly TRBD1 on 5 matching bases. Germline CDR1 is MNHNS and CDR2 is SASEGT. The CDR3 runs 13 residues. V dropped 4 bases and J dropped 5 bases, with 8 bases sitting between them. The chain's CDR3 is CASSVWGNEKLFF. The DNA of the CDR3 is TGTGCCAGCAGTGTTTGGGGGAATGAAAAACTGTTTTTT.

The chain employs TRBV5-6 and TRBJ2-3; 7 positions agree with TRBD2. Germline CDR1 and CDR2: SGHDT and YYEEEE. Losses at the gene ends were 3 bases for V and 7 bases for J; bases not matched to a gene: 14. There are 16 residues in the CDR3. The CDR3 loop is CASSWAASGERNTQYF. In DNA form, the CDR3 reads TGTGCCAGCAGCTGGGCAGCGAGCGGGGAGCGGAATACGCAGTATTTT.

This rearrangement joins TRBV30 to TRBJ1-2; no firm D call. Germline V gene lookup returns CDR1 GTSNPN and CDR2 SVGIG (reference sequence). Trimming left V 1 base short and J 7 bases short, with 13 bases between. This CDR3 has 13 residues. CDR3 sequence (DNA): TGTGCCTGGAGTGGTTCGGCGGAGTTTGGCTACACCTTC. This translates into CAWSGSAEFGYTF.

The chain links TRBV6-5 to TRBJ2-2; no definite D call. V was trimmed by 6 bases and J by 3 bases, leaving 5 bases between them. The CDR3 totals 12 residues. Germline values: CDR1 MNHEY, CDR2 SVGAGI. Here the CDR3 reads CASRTYTGELFF. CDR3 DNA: TGTGCCAGCAGAACATACACCGGGGAGCTGTTTTTT.

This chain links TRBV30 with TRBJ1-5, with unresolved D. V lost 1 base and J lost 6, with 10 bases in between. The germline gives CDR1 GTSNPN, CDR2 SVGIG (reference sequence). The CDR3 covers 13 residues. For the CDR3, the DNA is TGTGCCTGGAGTGACAACCAAGGTCAGCCCCAGCATTTT. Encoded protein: CAWSDNQGQPQHF.

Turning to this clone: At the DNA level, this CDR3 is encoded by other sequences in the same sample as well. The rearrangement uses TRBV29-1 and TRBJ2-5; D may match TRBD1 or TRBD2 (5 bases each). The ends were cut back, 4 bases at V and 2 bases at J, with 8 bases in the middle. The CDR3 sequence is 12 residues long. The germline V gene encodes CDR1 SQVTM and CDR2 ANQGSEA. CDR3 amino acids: CSVGEGQETQYF. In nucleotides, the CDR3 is TGCAGCGTTGGAGAGGGGCAAGAGACCCAGTACTTC.

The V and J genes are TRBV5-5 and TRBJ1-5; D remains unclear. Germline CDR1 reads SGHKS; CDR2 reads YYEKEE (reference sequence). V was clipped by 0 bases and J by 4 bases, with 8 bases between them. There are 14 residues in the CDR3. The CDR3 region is CASSLASGNQPQHF. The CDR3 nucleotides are TGTGCCAGCAGCTTGGCCTCGGGGAATCAGCCCCAGCATTTT.

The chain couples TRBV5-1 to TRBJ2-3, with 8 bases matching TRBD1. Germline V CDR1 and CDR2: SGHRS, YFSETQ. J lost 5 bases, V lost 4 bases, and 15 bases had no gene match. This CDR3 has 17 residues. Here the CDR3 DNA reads TGCGCCAGCAGCGCCCCCGTCCGCAGGGGGCGAAGAGATACGCAGTATTTT. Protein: CASSAPVRRGRRDTQYF. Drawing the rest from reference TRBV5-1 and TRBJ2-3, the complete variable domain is KAGVTQTPRYLIKTRGQQVTLSCSPISGHRSVSWYQQTPGQGLQFLFEYFSETQRNKGNFPGRFSGRQFSNSRSEMNVSTLELGDSALYLCASSAPVRRGRRDTQYFGPGTRLTVL.

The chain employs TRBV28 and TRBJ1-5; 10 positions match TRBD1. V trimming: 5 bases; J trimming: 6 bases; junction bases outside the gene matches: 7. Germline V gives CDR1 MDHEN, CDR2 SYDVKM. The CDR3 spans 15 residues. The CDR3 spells CASSRDRGGGQPQHF. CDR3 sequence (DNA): TGTGCCAGCAGTCGGGACAGGGGAGGAGGTCAGCCCCAGCATTTT.

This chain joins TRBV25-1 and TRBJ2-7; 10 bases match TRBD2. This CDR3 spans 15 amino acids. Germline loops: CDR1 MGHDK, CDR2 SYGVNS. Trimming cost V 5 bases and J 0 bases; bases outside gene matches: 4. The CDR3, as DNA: TGTGCCAGCAGTTCCCCTAGCGGGAGCTCCTACGAGCAGTACTTC. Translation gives CASSSPSGSSYEQYF.

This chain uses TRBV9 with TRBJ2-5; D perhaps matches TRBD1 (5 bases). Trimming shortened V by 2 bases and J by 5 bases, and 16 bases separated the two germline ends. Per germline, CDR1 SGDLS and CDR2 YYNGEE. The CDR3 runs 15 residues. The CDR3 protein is CASSVKGQGHETQYF. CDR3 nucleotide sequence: TGTGCCAGCAGCGTTAAGGGCCAGGGTCACGAGACCCAGTACTTC.

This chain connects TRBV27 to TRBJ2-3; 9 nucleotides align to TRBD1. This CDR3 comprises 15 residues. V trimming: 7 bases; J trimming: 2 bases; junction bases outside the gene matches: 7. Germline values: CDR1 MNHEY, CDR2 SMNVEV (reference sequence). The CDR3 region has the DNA TGTGCCAGCACCCCCGGGACAGGGTTCACAGATACGCAGTATTTT. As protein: CASTPGTGFTDTQYF.

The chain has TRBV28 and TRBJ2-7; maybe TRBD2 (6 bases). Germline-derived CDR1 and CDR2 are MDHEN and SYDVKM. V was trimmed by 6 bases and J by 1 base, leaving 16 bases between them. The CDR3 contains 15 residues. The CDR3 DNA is TGTGCCAGCAGACCCCGCGGGACTTTATCCTACGAGCAGTACTTC. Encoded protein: CASRPRGTLSYEQYF.

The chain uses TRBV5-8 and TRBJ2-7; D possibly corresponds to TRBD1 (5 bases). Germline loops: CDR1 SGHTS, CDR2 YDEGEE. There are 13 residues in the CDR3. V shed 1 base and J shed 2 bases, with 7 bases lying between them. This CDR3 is CASSLRQTYEQYF. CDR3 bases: TGTGCCAGCAGCTTGAGACAGACCTACGAGCAGTACTTC.

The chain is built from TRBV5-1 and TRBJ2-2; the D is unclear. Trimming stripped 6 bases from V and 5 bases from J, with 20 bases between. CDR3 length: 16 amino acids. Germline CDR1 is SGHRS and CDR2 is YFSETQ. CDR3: CASTPRPAGSTGELFF. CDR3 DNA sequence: TGCGCCAGCACCCCCCGGCCGGCAGGATCTACCGGGGAGCTGTTTTTT.

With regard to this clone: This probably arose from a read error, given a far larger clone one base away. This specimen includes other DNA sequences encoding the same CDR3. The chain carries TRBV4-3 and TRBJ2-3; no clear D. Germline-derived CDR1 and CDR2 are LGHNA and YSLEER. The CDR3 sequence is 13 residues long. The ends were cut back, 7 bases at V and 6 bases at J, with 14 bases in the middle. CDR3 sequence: CASKETLGDTQYF. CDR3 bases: TGCGCCAGCAAGGAGACTCTGGGGGATACGCAGTATTTT.

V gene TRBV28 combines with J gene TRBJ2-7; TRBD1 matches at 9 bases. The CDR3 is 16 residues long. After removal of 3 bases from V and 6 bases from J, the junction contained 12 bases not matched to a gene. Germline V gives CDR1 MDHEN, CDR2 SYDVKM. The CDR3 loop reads CASSFRKQGAAGEQYF. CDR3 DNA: TGTGCCAGCAGTTTTAGAAAACAGGGGGCAGCGGGCGAGCAGTACTTC. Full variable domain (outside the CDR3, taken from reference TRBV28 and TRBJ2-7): DVKVTQSSRYLVKRTGEKVFLECVQDMDHENMFWYRQDPGLGLRLIYFSYDVKMKEKGDIPEGYSVSREKKERFSLILESASTNQTSMYLCASSFRKQGAAGEQYFGPGTRLTVT.

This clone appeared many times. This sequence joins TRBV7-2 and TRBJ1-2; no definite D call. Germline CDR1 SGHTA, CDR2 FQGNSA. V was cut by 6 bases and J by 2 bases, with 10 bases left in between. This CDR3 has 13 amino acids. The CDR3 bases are TGTGCCAGCAGGGGCGACTCCAACTATGGCTACACCTTC. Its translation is CASRGDSNYGYTF.

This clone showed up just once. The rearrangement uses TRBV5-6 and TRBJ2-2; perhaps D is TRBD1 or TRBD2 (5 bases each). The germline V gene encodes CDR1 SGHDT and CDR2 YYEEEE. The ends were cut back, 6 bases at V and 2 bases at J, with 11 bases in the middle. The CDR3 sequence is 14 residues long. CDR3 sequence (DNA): TGTGCCAGCACTCAGGGACCCAACACCGGGGAGCTGTTTTTT. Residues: CASTQGPNTGELFF.

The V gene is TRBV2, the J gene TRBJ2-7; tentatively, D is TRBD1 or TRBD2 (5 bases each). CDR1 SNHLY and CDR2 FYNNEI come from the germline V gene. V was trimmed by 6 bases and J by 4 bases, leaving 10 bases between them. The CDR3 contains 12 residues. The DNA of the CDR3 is TGTGCCAGCAGGGGGGACCAGTACGAGCAGTACTTC. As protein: CASRGDQYEQYF.

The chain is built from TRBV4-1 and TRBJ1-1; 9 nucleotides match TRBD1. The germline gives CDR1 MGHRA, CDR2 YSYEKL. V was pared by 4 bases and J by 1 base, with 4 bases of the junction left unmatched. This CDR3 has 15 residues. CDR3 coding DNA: TGCGCCAGCAGCCTTGGACAGGGGAAGAACACTGAAGCTTTCTTT. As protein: CASSLGQGKNTEAFF.

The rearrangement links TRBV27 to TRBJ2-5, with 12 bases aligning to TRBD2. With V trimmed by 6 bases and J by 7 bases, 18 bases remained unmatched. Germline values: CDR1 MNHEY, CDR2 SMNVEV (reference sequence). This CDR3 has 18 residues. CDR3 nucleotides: TGTGCCAGCAGACCCGGGACTAGCGGGCCGCTTCTTATCCGGACCCAGTACTTC. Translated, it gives CASRPGTSGPLLIRTQYF.

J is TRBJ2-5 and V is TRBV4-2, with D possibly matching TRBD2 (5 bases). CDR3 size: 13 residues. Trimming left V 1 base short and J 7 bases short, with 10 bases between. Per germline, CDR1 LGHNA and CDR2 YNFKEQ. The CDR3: CASSQGGIGTQYF. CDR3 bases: TGTGCCAGCAGCCAAGGAGGGATAGGGACCCAGTACTTC.

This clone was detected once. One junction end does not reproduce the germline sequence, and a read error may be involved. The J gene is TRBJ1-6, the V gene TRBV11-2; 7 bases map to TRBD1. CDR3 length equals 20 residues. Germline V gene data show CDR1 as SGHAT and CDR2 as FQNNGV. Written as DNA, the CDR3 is TGTGCCAGCAGCTTAGATCTGGCAGGGGGGCAATTCTCCCATAATTCACCCCTCCACTTT. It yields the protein CASSLDLAGGQFSHNSPLHF.

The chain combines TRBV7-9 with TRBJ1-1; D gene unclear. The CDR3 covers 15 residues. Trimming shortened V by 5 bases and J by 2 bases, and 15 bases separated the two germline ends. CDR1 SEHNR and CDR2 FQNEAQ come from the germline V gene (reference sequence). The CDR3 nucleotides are TGTGCCAGCAGCCCCCCTAGAGGCTCAAACACTGAAGCTTTCTTT. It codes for CASSPPRGSNTEAFF.

CDR3 DNA sequence: TGTGCCAGCAGTAGCCCGGACAGGTCGAACACTGAAGCTTTCTTT. Amino acid sequence: CASSSPDRSNTEAFF. This sequence joins TRBV28 and TRBJ1-1; 7 bases are a match to TRBD1. In germline, CDR1 is MDHEN, CDR2 SYDVKM. The junction had 7 bases not matched to a gene; V was cut back by 5 bases and J by 1 base. The CDR3 runs 15 residues.

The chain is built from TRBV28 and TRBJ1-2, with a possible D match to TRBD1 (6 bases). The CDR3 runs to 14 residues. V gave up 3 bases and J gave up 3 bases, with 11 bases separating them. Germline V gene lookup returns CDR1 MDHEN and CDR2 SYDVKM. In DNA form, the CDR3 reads TGTGCCAGCAGTTTCGGGGGGCGGGACTATGGCTACACCTTC. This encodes CASSFGGRDYGYTF.